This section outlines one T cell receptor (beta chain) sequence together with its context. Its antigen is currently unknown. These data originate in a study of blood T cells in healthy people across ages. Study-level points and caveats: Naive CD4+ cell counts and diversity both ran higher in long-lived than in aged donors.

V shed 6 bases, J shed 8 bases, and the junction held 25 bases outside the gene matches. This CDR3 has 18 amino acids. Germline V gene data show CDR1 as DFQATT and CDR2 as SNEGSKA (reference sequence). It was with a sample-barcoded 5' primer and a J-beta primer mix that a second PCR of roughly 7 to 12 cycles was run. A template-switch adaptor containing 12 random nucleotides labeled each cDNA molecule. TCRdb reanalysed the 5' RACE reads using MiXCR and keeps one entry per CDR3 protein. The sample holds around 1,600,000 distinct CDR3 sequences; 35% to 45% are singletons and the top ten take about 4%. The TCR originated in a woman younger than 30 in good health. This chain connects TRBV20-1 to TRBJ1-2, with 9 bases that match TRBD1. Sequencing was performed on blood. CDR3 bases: TGCAGTGCCTCCTTCCCCTTCTCCCGGGACAGGGATCTGTGGGGCTACACCTTC. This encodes CSASFPFSRDRDLWGYTF.